This T cell receptor beta chain emerged from a study of OX40 agonist ivuxolimab in advanced cancers. The study in broad terms: Ivuxolimab was a fully human IgG2 agonistic monoclonal antibody targeting the costimulatory receptor OX40 (CD134). Intravenous ivuxolimab was administered to patients every 2 weeks at six dose levels: 0.01, 0.1, 0.3, 1.5, 3 and 10 mg/kg. Among the approximately 54 dose-escalation patients, some 19 had hepatocellular carcinoma, 15 or so melanoma, 9 renal cell carcinoma and 9 head and neck cancer. A male proportion of under 85% and a mean age of around 60 years, ranging from roughly 23 to 79, were recorded for the dose-escalation cohort. Patients were allowed to have had prior anti-PD-1, anti-PD-L1 or anti-CTLA-4 therapy, and around two fifths of the dose-escalation patients had been treated with checkpoint inhibitors. Partial responses were achieved by three dose-escalation patients, of whom one had hepatocellular carcinoma and two had cutaneous melanoma. The purpose of peripheral TCRbeta sequencing was to test whether ivuxolimab changed TCR sequence diversity and led to clonal T-cell expansion. The paper reports the monotherapy dose-escalation portion (N of about 50 patients) of the phase I ivuxolimab trial.

Genomic DNA was isolated from the sorted cells so that the TCRbeta CDR3 region could be sequenced. The immunoSEQ Assay was used to sequence the TCRbeta CDR3 regions. TCRdb's version of the immuneACCESS table is confined to in-frame rearrangements and falls short of the full clone set. An unresolved V gene accounts for under half of the shortfall where checked; the remainder is of unknown origin. The table for this sample lists 25,000 to 30,000 clones; 86% of them were counted only once. More than 13% of the sample goes to the ten largest clones. The study at large found these results: Low levels of normalized T-cell clonal expansion were also seen in some nonresponding patients. Partial responders in the 0.1-3.0 mg/kg groups had among the lowest normalized peripheral clonal expansion, especially among CD8+ T cells. Clonal expansion of both CD4+ and CD8+ blood T cells was observed from baseline to week 6 at doses 0.1 to 3.0 mg/kg. Antigen specificity was not determined for the clonally expanded peripheral T cells. After ivuxolimab, CD8+ T cells had more expanded clones than CD4+ T cells on average.

With respect to this clone: Its cognate antigen has yet to be identified. Nothing much larger sits one base from this clone, and base qualities are not available.

Patients with autoimmune disease history or receiving systemic immunosuppression were excluded from the trial. Peripheral blood for TCR sequencing was collected from all dose cohorts at baseline, on cycle 4 day 1, and on cycle 7 day 1. Samples came from an open-label, multicenter, first-in-human phase I dose-escalation trial of ivuxolimab. The trial enrolled adults with locally advanced or metastatic head and neck squamous cell, hepatocellular, melanoma or renal cell carcinoma. Before TCR sequencing, CD4+ and CD8+ T cells were separately sorted from peripheral blood. Between the V and J ends, shortened by 4 bases and 9 bases respectively, the junction contains 17 bases. Taken from cysteine to phenylalanine, the CDR3 has 14 residues. The retained sequence is limited to the CDR3, 42 bases, with the frame set at the first base. Based on the germline V gene, the CDR1 and CDR2 sequences are SGDLS and YYNGEE.

The specimen comprised CD4+ or CD8+ T cells sorted from blood, sampled in a trial of the OX40 agonist ivuxolimab. The sequence was obtained from an adult with an advanced solid tumor such as melanoma, head and neck, liver or kidney cancer. The chain was built from TRBV9 and TRBJ2-1; the D segment is perhaps TRBD1 or TRBD2, each sharing 5 matched bases. The DNA reads as follows: TGTGCCAGCAGCCCGGGGAATGGACATAGTGAGCAGTTCTTC. The encoded protein is CASSPGNGHSEQFF.